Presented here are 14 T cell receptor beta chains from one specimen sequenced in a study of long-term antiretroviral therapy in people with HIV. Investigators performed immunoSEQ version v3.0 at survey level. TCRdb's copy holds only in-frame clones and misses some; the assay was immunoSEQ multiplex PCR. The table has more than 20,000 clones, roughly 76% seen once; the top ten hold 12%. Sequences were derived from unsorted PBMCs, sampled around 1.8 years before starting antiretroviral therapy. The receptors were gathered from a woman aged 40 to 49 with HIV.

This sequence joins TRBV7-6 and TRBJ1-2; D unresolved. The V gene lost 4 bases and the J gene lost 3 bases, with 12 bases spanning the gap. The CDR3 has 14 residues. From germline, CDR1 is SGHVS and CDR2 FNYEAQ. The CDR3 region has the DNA TGTGCCAGCAGCTCCATCGAGGAGGACTATGGCTACACCTTC. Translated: CASSSIEEDYGYTF.

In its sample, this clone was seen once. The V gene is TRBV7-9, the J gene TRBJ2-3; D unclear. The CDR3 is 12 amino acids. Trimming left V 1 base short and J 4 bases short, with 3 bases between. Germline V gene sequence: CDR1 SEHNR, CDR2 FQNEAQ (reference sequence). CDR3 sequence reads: CASSLVADTQYF. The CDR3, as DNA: TGTGCCAGCAGCTTAGTCGCAGATACGCAGTATTTT.

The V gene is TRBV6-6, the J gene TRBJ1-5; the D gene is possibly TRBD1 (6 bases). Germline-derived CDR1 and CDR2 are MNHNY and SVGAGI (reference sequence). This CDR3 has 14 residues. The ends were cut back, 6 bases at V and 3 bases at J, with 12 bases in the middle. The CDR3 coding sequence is TGTGCCAGCAGCGACAGGTTGAACAATCAGCCCCAGCATTTT. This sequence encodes CASSDRLNNQPQHF.

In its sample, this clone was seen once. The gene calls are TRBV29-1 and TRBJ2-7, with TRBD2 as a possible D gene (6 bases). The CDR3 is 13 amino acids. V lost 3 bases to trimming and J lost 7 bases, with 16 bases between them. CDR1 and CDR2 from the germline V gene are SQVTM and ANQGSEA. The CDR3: CSVDGNPRGEQYF. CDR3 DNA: TGCAGCGTTGACGGCAATCCGCGGGGAGAGCAGTACTTC.

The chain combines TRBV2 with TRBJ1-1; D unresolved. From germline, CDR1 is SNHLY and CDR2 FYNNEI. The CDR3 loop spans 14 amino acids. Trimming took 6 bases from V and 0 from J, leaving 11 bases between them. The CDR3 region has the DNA TGTGCCAGCAGGACTCCGATCATGAACACTGAAGCTTTCTTT. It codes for CASRTPIMNTEAFF.

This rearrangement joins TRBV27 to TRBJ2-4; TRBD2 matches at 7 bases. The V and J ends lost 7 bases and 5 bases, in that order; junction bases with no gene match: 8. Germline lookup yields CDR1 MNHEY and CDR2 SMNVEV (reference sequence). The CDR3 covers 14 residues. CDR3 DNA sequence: TGTGCCAGCAAGCCGGGGCTAGCGGAAAACATTCAGTACTTC. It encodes CASKPGLAENIQYF.

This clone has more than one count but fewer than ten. The CDR3 DNA reads as TGTGCCAGCAGCTTGCGGGCTCCGAACACTGAAGCTTTCTTT. Protein product: CASSLRAPNTEAFF. The V and J genes are TRBV5-8 and TRBJ1-1; D uncertain. Germline CDR1 and CDR2: SGHTS and YDEGEE. The V and J ends lost 1 base and 1 base respectively, with 8 bases between them. The CDR3 is 14 amino acids.

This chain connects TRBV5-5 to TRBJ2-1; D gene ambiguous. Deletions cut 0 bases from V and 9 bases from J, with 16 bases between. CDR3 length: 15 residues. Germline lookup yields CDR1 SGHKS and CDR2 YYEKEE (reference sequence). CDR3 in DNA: TGTGCCAGCAGCTTGGAACGCATTTCCACGGGTGAGCAGTTCTTC. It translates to CASSLERISTGEQFF.

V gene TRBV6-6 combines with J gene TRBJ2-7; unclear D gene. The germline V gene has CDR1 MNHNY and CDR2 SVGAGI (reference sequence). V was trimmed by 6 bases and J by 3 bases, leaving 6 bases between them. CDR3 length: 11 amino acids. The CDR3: CASSENYEQYF. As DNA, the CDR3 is TGTGCCAGCAGCGAAAACTACGAGCAGTACTTC.

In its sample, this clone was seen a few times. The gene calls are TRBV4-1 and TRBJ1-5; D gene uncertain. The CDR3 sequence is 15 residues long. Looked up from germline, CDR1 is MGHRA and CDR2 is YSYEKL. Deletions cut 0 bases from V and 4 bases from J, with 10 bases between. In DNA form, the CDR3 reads TGCGCCAGCAGCCAAGATCTGTCAGTAAATCAGCCCCAGCATTTT. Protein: CASSQDLSVNQPQHF.

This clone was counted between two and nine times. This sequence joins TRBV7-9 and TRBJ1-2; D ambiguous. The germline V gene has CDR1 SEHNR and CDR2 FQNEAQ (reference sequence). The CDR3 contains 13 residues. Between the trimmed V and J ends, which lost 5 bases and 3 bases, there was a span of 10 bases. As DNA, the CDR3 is TGTGCCAGCAGCCCTGGGGTGTACTATGGCTACACCTTC. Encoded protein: CASSPGVYYGYTF.

The CDR3 here is CASRGGAALNEQFF. For the CDR3, the DNA is TGTGCCAGCAGAGGCGGAGCGGCACTCAATGAGCAGTTCTTC. The chain carries TRBV6-6 and TRBJ2-1; perhaps TRBD2 as D (5 bases). Germline V lookup: CDR1 MNHNY, CDR2 SVGAGI (reference sequence). The CDR3 covers 14 residues. Deletions cut 6 bases from V and 6 bases from J, with 15 bases between.

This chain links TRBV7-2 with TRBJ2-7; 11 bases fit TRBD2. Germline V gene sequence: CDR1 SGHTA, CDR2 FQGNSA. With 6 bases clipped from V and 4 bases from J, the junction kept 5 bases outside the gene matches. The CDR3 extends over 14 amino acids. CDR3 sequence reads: CASRLGTSGYEQYF. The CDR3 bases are TGTGCCAGCAGACTCGGGACTAGCGGTTACGAGCAGTACTTC.

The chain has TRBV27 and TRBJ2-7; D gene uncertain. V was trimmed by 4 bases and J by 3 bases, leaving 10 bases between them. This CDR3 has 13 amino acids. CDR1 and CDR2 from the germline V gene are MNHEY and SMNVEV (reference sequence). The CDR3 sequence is CASSYGNDYEQYF. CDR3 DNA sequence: TGTGCCAGCAGTTACGGAAACGACTACGAGCAGTACTTC.